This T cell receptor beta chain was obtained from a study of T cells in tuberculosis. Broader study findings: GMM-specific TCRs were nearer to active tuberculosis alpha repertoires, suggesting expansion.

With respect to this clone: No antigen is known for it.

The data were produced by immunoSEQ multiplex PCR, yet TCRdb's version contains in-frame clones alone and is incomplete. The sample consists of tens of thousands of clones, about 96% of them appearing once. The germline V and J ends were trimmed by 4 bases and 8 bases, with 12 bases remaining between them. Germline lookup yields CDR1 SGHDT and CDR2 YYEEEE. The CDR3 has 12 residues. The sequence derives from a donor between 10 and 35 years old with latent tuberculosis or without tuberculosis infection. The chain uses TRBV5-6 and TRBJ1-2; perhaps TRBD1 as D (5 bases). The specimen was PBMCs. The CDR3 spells CASSVQGQGYTF. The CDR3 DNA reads TGTGCCAGCAGCGTCCAGGGTCAAGGCTACACCTTC.